The 14 T cell receptor beta chains below all came from one sample that was sequenced in a study of shared clonotypes between healthy human individuals. The method was immunoSEQ multiplex PCR; TCRdb's version includes in-frame clones alone and lacks a portion of them. Of approximately 2.5 million clones listed, around 94% are singletons. Sequenced sample: naive CD4+ T cells sorted from blood. Subset meaning: CD45RA+ positively selected. These receptors all come from a man aged 18 to 30 in good health.

The chain couples TRBV15 to TRBJ1-5; 8 bases fit TRBD1. The CDR3 runs 18 residues. Trimming cost V 1 base and J 7 bases; bases outside gene matches: 15. Germline V lookup: CDR1 LNHNV, CDR2 YYDKDF (reference sequence). CDR3 sequence: CATSRVPQGARWGQPQHF. The DNA for the CDR3 is TGTGCCACCAGCAGAGTTCCCCAGGGGGCTCGTTGGGGACAGCCCCAGCATTTT.

This clone was counted a single time. This chain joins TRBV5-6 and TRBJ2-2; D is tentatively TRBD1 or TRBD2 (6 bases each). The CDR3 totals 15 residues. V was cut by 0 bases and J by 4 bases, with 10 bases left in between. Germline assignment: CDR1 SGHDT and CDR2 YYEEEE. The CDR3 DNA reads as TGTGCCAGCAGCTTGGGAGGGGGAGGCACCGGGGAGCTGTTTTTT. Its translation is CASSLGGGGTGELFF.

The genes are TRBV5-8 and TRBJ2-5; 7 positions agree with TRBD2. The CDR3 has 15 amino acids. CDR1 is SGHTS and CDR2 is YDEGEE in the germline V gene. The ends lost 2 bases at V and 5 bases at J; junction bases unmatched: 9. This CDR3 is CASSFLRLAGETQYF. The DNA for the CDR3 is TGTGCCAGCAGCTTCCTTCGACTAGCAGGCGAGACCCAGTACTTC.

This chain uses TRBV7-2 with TRBJ1-5; D might be TRBD1 (6 bases). Deletions cut 1 base from V and 4 bases from J, with 14 bases between. The CDR3 spans 16 residues. The germline V gene has CDR1 SGHTA and CDR2 FQGNSA. CDR3 residues: CASSLVLGASNQPQHF. The CDR3 region has the DNA TGTGCCAGCAGCTTAGTATTGGGGGCCTCTAATCAGCCCCAGCATTTT. The full variable domain, completed using reference TRBV7-2 and TRBJ1-5, is GAGVSQSPSNKVTEKGKDVELRCDPISGHTALYWYRQSLGQGLEFLIYFQGNSAPDKSGLPSDRFSAERTGGSVSTLTIQRTQQEDSAVYLCASSLVLGASNQPQHFGDGTRLSIL.

The chain is built from TRBV7-2 and TRBJ2-1; D is possibly TRBD1 (6 bases). In germline, CDR1 is SGHTA, CDR2 FQGNSA. The CDR3 is 15 residues long. Trimming cost V 5 bases and J 6 bases, with 17 bases left between them. As DNA, the CDR3 is TGTGCCAGCAGCCCCGGACAGACCGTGGGCAATGAGCAGTTCTTC. Translated, it gives CASSPGQTVGNEQFF.

As to this clone: One junction end does not reproduce the germline sequence, and a read error may be involved. This sequence joins TRBV5-6 and TRBJ2-5; D remains ambiguous. Germline V gene data show CDR1 as SGHDT and CDR2 as YYEEEE. The CDR3 runs 14 residues. The CDR3 here is CASTLGLIGETQYF. The CDR3 nucleotides read TGTGCCAGCACCTTGGGTCTAATCGGAGAGACCCAGTACTTC.

The DNA of the CDR3 is TGTGCCAGCAGAGACAGGACGAACACTGAAGCTTTCTTT. Translating gives CASRDRTNTEAFF. The genes are TRBV28 and TRBJ1-1, with D tentatively TRBD1 (6 bases). V dropped 6 bases and J dropped 1 base, with 9 bases sitting between them. This CDR3 has 13 residues. Germline V gene lookup returns CDR1 MDHEN and CDR2 SYDVKM.

This clone has a handful of counts. The J gene is TRBJ1-1, the V gene TRBV10-3; the D is unclear. V was cut by 6 bases and J by 5 bases, with 13 bases left in between. CDR1 is ENHRY, CDR2 SYGVKD, per germline. The CDR3 length is 13 residues. The CDR3 DNA sequence: TGTGCCATCAGGGGCGGAAGGGTAACTGAAGCTTTCTTT. This translates into CAIRGGRVTEAFF.

The chain employs TRBV5-1 and TRBJ2-3; 7 bases map to TRBD1. Germline CDR1 is SGHRS and CDR2 is YFSETQ. There are 15 residues in the CDR3. With 0 bases clipped from V and 4 bases from J, the junction kept 5 bases outside the gene matches. This chain's CDR3 is CASSLEDRSSDTQYF. DNA of the CDR3: TGCGCCAGCAGCTTGGAGGACAGGTCGTCAGATACGCAGTATTTT.

This clone has a handful of counts. The chain combines TRBV29-1 with TRBJ1-4; D is unresolved. The CDR3 consists of 13 residues. The germline gives CDR1 SQVTM, CDR2 ANQGSEA. Deletions cut 4 bases from V and 5 bases from J, with 11 bases between. CDR3 nucleotide sequence: TGCAGCGTTGCTTCGCGGATGAATGAAAAACTGTTTTTT. Translation: CSVASRMNEKLFF.

This chain uses TRBV28 with TRBJ1-1, with D unclear. Germline loops: CDR1 MDHEN, CDR2 SYDVKM. The V gene lost 4 bases and the J gene lost 0 bases, with 9 bases spanning the gap. The CDR3 extends over 14 amino acids. The CDR3 loop is CASSSRHMNTEAFF. The CDR3 DNA reads TGTGCCAGCAGTTCGCGACATATGAACACTGAAGCTTTCTTT.

The chain recombines TRBV19 with TRBJ2-2; weak D call: TRBD2 (5 bases). Per germline, CDR1 LNHDA and CDR2 SQIVND (reference sequence). This CDR3 comprises 14 residues. The V gene lost 6 bases and the J gene lost 3 bases, with 11 bases spanning the gap. CDR3 sequence (DNA): TGTGCCAGTAGGCCGGGGTTTGACACCGGGGAGCTGTTTTTT. Translating gives CASRPGFDTGELFF. The complete variable domain, with remaining parts taken from reference TRBV19 and TRBJ2-2, reads DGGITQSPKYLFRKEGQNVTLSCEQNLNHDAMYWYRQDPGQGLRLIYYSQIVNDFQKGDIAEGYSVSREKKESFPLTVTSAQKNPTAFYLCASRPGFDTGELFFGEGSRLTVL.

The V and J genes are TRBV6-5 and TRBJ2-7; 11 nucleotides match TRBD1. The V segment lost 5 bases and the J segment 7 bases; nucleotides outside the gene matches: 10. Germline CDR1 and CDR2: MNHEY and SVGAGI. This CDR3 spans 15 amino acids. This CDR3 is CASSPRTGGLGEQYF. In DNA, the CDR3 is TGTGCCAGCAGTCCCCGGACAGGGGGCCTGGGGGAGCAGTACTTC.

The DNA for the CDR3 is TGTGCCAGCGGAGGACAGGGATCTACTAACTATGGCTACACCTTC. Translated: CASGGQGSTNYGYTF. This chain joins TRBV25-1 and TRBJ1-2; the match to TRBD1 covers 8 bases. After removal of 8 bases from V and 0 bases from J, the junction contained 8 bases not matched to a gene. Per the germline V gene, CDR1 is MGHDK and CDR2 is SYGVNS. There are 15 residues in the CDR3.